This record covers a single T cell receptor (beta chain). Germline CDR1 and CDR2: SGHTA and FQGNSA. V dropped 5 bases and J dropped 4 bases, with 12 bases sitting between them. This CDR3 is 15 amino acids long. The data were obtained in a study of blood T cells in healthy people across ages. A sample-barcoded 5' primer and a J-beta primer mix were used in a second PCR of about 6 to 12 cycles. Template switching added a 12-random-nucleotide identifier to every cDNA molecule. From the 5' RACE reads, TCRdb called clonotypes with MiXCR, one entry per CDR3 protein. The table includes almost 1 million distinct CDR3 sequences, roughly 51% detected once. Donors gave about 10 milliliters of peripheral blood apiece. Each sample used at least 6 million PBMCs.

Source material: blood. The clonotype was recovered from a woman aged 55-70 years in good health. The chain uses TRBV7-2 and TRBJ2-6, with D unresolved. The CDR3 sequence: CASSDRHSGANVLTF. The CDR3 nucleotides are TGTGCCAGCAGCGACCGGCACTCCGGGGCCAACGTCCTGACTTTC.